Below, 30 T cell receptor beta chains from the same sample are listed, as sequenced in a study of control samples from healthy donors and cancer patients. Sequencing used immunoSEQ multiplex PCR; TCRdb keeps in-frame clones, though not all of them. The profile shows tens of thousands of clones, roughly 94% of them singletons. The specimen was blood. These receptor sequences come from a woman aged 18-35 years in good health.

V gene TRBV6-4 combines with J gene TRBJ2-5; D is perhaps TRBD1 (5 bases). The CDR3 is 15 residues long. Germline CDR1 MRHNA, CDR2 SNTAGT. V was clipped by 3 bases and J by 3 bases, with 14 bases between them. The CDR3 DNA reads as TGTGCCAGCAGTGAGAAAATGACAGATAAAGAGACCCAGTACTTC. It codes for CASSEKMTDKETQYF.

The V and J genes are TRBV7-9 and TRBJ2-7; possible D gene TRBD2, 6 bases. The CDR3 length is 17 residues. Germline assignment: CDR1 SEHNR and CDR2 FQNEAQ (reference sequence). V gave up 5 bases and J gave up 0 bases, with 20 bases separating them. CDR3 DNA: TGTGCCAGCAGCCCCCCGGGGGTAGCGCCATACTCCTACGAGCAGTACTTC. This gives the protein CASSPPGVAPYSYEQYF.

This rearrangement joins TRBV28 to TRBJ2-1; 9 nucleotides align to TRBD2. Germline lookup yields CDR1 MDHEN and CDR2 SYDVKM. There are 15 residues in the CDR3. The V gene end was trimmed by 7 bases and the J gene end by 3 bases; junction bases not matched to a gene: 7. The CDR3 sequence: CASTGSGGVYNEQFF. CDR3 nucleotide sequence: TGTGCCAGCACCGGTAGCGGGGGAGTCTACAATGAGCAGTTCTTC.

This clone occurred a few times. V usage is TRBV6-4 and J usage is TRBJ2-3, with 7 bases fitting TRBD2. V lost 0 bases, J lost 6 bases, and 6 bases stayed unmatched. CDR3 size: 15 residues. Germline-derived CDR1 and CDR2 are MRHNA and SNTAGT. The CDR3, as DNA: TGTGCCAGCAGTGACTCGGCGGGAGCTGTGGATACGCAGTATTTT. Its translation is CASSDSAGAVDTQYF.

The J gene is TRBJ2-7, the V gene TRBV7-6; maybe TRBD2 (6 bases). This CDR3 contains 13 residues. Germline V gives CDR1 SGHVS, CDR2 FNYEAQ. Deletions cut 4 bases from V and 6 bases from J, with 13 bases between. The CDR3 here is CASSWTEGVEQYF. DNA for the CDR3: TGTGCCAGCAGCTGGACGGAGGGCGTCGAGCAGTACTTC.

The J gene is TRBJ1-1, the V gene TRBV11-2; D not certain. Germline CDR1 and CDR2: SGHAT and FQNNGV. Trimming took 3 bases from V and 1 from J, leaving 9 bases between them. The CDR3 runs 14 residues. The CDR3 region has the DNA TGTGCCAGCAGCTTCCACAGAGGGAACACTGAAGCTTTCTTT. As protein: CASSFHRGNTEAFF.

V gene TRBV5-5 combines with J gene TRBJ1-1; TRBD1 is a possible D gene (5 bases). Germline CDR1 and CDR2: SGHKS and YYEKEE (reference sequence). The CDR3 spans 14 residues. Trimming cost V 2 bases and J 8 bases, with 16 bases left between them. This chain's CDR3 is CASSFRIGGAEAFF. DNA of the CDR3: TGTGCCAGCAGCTTTCGGATCGGCGGGGCAGAAGCTTTCTTT.

The chain combines TRBV27 with TRBJ2-1; no clear D. Trimming pared 3 bases from V and 4 bases from J, leaving 7 bases between. Per the germline V gene, CDR1 is MNHEY and CDR2 is SMNVEV (reference sequence). The CDR3 covers 13 residues. CDR3 sequence (DNA): TGTGCCAGCAGTTTGGGCAGATACAATGAGCAGTTCTTC. It is translated as CASSLGRYNEQFF.

This rearrangement joins TRBV6-5 to TRBJ1-2; D remains ambiguous. V lost 0 bases and J lost 1, with 12 bases in between. CDR1 and CDR2 from the germline V gene are MNHEY and SVGAGI. This CDR3 region has 16 residues. The chain's CDR3 is CASSYSVPWSNYGYTF. The CDR3 nucleotides are TGTGCCAGCAGTTACTCGGTCCCTTGGAGTAACTATGGCTACACCTTC.

CDR3 DNA sequence: TGTGCCAGCAGCACTCCTCGACTAGCGGGAGGGCCAGTTCCGGTCAATGAGCAGTTCTTC. This gives the protein CASSTPRLAGGPVPVNEQFF. The rearrangement joins TRBV7-9 to TRBJ2-1; 14 bases match TRBD2. The germline gives CDR1 SEHNR, CDR2 FQNEAQ (reference sequence). V lost 5 bases and J lost 6; bases outside the gene matches: 18. CDR3 length: 20 amino acids.

This clone was recorded once. The chain's CDR3 is CASRTDRFSGNTIYF. The CDR3 DNA reads as TGTGCCAGTAGAACCGACAGATTCTCTGGAAACACCATATATTTT. The rearrangement uses TRBV19 and TRBJ1-3; tentative D call: TRBD1 (5 bases). The germline CDR1 and CDR2 sequences are LNHDA and SQIVND (reference sequence). The CDR3 runs to 15 residues. V was pared by 6 bases and J by 0 bases, with 12 bases between.

This clone was picked up a small number of times. The rearrangement joins TRBV5-6 to TRBJ2-7, with TRBD1 matching over 7 bases. The CDR3 length is 13 residues. J gave up 3 bases and V 1 base, and 1 base lay outside the gene matches. The germline CDR1 and CDR2 sequences are SGHDT and YYEEEE. The CDR3 region has the DNA TGTGCCAGCAGCTTGCCAGGGGGCTACGAGCAGTACTTC. This encodes CASSLPGGYEQYF.

The V and J genes are TRBV7-6 and TRBJ2-5; 10 bases map to TRBD2. Trimming removed 11 bases from V and 0 bases from J; junction bases left unmatched: 12. This CDR3 contains 16 residues. Germline V gene data show CDR1 as SGHVS and CDR2 as FNYEAQ. CDR3 sequence reads: CAVGLAGEPYQETQYF. The CDR3 nucleotides read TGTGCCGTAGGGCTAGCGGGGGAGCCGTACCAAGAGACCCAGTACTTC.

The chain couples TRBV21-1 to TRBJ1-5; TRBD1 reflects the table's D call only, with no check against the DNA. TRBV21-1 is annotated as a pseudogene. The CDR3 is 16 residues long. The CDR3, as DNA: TGTGCCAGCAGCAAAGCCGACAGTTATAGCAATCAGCCCCAGCATTTT. It specifies CASSKADSYSNQPQHF.

The rearrangement joins TRBV3-1 (or the pseudogene TRBV3-2) to TRBJ1-2, with D hard to call. V lost 0 bases and J lost 9, with 17 bases in between. Per the germline V gene, CDR1 is LGHDT and CDR2 is YNNKEL (reference sequence). The CDR3 is 15 amino acids. The CDR3 is CASSQDTGGPGSYTF. For the CDR3, the DNA is TGTGCCAGCAGCCAAGATACGGGAGGGCCGGGGAGCTACACCTTC.

The chain carries TRBV19 and TRBJ1-2; 9 bases are a match to TRBD1. J lost 5 bases, V lost 5 bases, and 12 bases had no gene match. The CDR3 length is 16 residues. Germline CDR1 LNHDA, CDR2 SQIVND (reference sequence). CDR3 coding DNA: TGTGCCAGTAGTCCGGGACAGGGATCTTATGAGTATGGCTACACCTTC. Its translation: CASSPGQGSYEYGYTF.

This chain uses TRBV9 with TRBJ2-5, with 9 bases matching TRBD2. The V gene end was trimmed by 0 bases and the J gene end by 4 bases; junction bases not matched to a gene: 1. The CDR3 runs 14 residues. From germline, CDR1 is SGDLS and CDR2 YYNGEE. The CDR3 spells CASSVELAGETQYF. As DNA, the CDR3 is TGTGCCAGCAGCGTAGAACTAGCGGGAGAGACCCAGTACTTC.

The V and J genes are TRBV19 and TRBJ2-7; no clear D gene. The CDR3 contains 13 residues. Germline V gene data show CDR1 as LNHDA and CDR2 as SQIVND (reference sequence). With 3 bases removed from V and 3 bases from J, the gap between germline ends came to 9 bases. The chain's CDR3 is CASSISSYYEQYF. The CDR3 nucleotides read TGTGCCAGTAGTATTTCGAGTTACTACGAGCAGTACTTC. Full variable domain (rest looked up from reference TRBV19 and TRBJ2-7): DGGITQSPKYLFRKEGQNVTLSCEQNLNHDAMYWYRQDPGQGLRLIYYSQIVNDFQKGDIAEGYSVSREKKESFPLTVTSAQKNPTAFYLCASSISSYYEQYFGPGTRLTVT.

This clone has only a few counts. CDR3 residues: CASSPGDSNEKLFF. DNA of the CDR3: TGTGCCAGCAGTCCAGGGGACTCTAATGAAAAACTGTTTTTT. The J gene is TRBJ1-4, the V gene TRBV6-5, with D tentatively TRBD1 (6 bases). In germline, CDR1 is MNHEY, CDR2 SVGAGI. This CDR3 has 14 amino acids. Between the trimmed V and J ends, which lost 5 bases and 3 bases, there was a span of 10 bases.

This clone was observed once. The rearrangement uses TRBV28 and TRBJ1-1, with unresolved D. There are 18 residues in the CDR3. Germline-derived CDR1 and CDR2 are MDHEN and SYDVKM. V was cut by 2 bases and J by 3 bases, with 22 bases left in between. In nucleotides, the CDR3 is TGTGCCAGCAGTTTACCGGCGGCGTCCTCCGTCGACCACACTGAAGCTTTCTTT. Translated: CASSLPAASSVDHTEAFF.

The chain couples TRBV19 to TRBJ1-5, with D uncertain. Trimming cost V 3 bases and J 0 bases, with 6 bases left between them. Germline CDR1 is LNHDA and CDR2 is SQIVND (reference sequence). The CDR3 is made up of 14 amino acids. CDR3 loop: CASSIGDSNQPQHF. CDR3 coding DNA: TGTGCCAGTAGTATCGGCGATAGCAATCAGCCCCAGCATTTT. The full variable domain, with the rest looked up from reference TRBV19 and TRBJ1-5, is DGGITQSPKYLFRKEGQNVTLSCEQNLNHDAMYWYRQDPGQGLRLIYYSQIVNDFQKGDIAEGYSVSREKKESFPLTVTSAQKNPTAFYLCASSIGDSNQPQHFGDGTRLSIL.

This chain joins TRBV24-1 and TRBJ2-1, with TRBD2 as a possible D gene (6 bases). CDR3 length: 14 amino acids. Between the trimmed V and J ends, which lost 3 bases and 7 bases, there was a span of 12 bases. CDR1 is KGHDR, CDR2 SFDVKD, per germline. Here the CDR3 DNA reads TGTGCCACCAGTGATGCCTCGGAGGGAAATGAGCAGTTCTTC. As protein: CATSDASEGNEQFF.

V is TRBV28 and J is TRBJ2-1, with 10 bases fitting TRBD2. V shed 10 bases, J shed 3 bases, and the junction held 6 bases outside the gene matches. Germline CDR1 and CDR2: MDHEN and SYDVKM. This CDR3 is 14 amino acids long. The CDR3 nucleotides read TGTGCCACGGCCGGGACTAGCGACTACAATGAGCAGTTCTTC. Its protein is CATAGTSDYNEQFF. The full variable domain, rest sourced from reference TRBV28 and TRBJ2-1, is DVKVTQSSRYLVKRTGEKVFLECVQDMDHENMFWYRQDPGLGLRLIYFSYDVKMKEKGDIPEGYSVSREKKERFSLILESASTNQTSMYLCATAGTSDYNEQFFGPGTRLTVL.

The chain links TRBV9 to TRBJ1-3; D not certain. The V end was cut by 0 bases, the J end by 0 bases, with 7 bases between. Germline V gives CDR1 SGDLS, CDR2 YYNGEE. This CDR3 is built from 15 residues. CDR3 loop: CASSVGGSSGNTIYF. For the CDR3, the DNA is TGTGCCAGCAGCGTAGGAGGAAGCTCTGGAAACACCATATATTTT.

The chain combines TRBV21-1 with TRBJ2-1; the table's D gene call, TRBD2, was not cross checked with the DNA. TRBV21-1 is shown as a pseudogene. The CDR3 length is 16 residues. CDR3 region: CASSKTGGVFGHEQFF. Written as DNA, the CDR3 is TGTGCCAGCAGCAAAACGGGCGGGGTCTTTGGCCATGAGCAGTTCTTC.

The CDR3 nucleotides read TGTGCCAGCAGGGGACAGGGGAACACCGGGGAGCTGTTTTTT. Translating it yields CASRGQGNTGELFF. The chain has TRBV3-1 (or the pseudogene TRBV3-2) and TRBJ2-2; TRBD1 matches 9 bases. Germline CDR1 LGHDT, CDR2 YNNKEL (reference sequence). Losses at the gene ends were 6 bases for V and 1 base for J; bases not matched to a gene: 0. CDR3 length equals 14 residues.

The V call is TRBV19, the J call TRBJ1-5; D may be TRBD1 (5 bases). V was clipped by 5 bases and J by 4 bases, with 12 bases between them. The CDR3 covers 14 residues. CDR1 LNHDA and CDR2 SQIVND come from the germline V gene (reference sequence). In DNA, the CDR3 is TGTGCCAGTAGTGACAGCAAAGGTAATCAGCCCCAGCATTTT. It specifies CASSDSKGNQPQHF.

The gene calls are TRBV11-2 and TRBJ2-7; 7 bases align to TRBD1. This CDR3 has 16 amino acids. The germline V gene has CDR1 SGHAT and CDR2 FQNNGV. V shed 1 base and J 6 bases; nucleotides not matched to a gene: 12. The CDR3: CASSLVPPRQGGEQYF. The CDR3 DNA sequence: TGTGCCAGCAGCTTAGTTCCGCCGAGACAGGGTGGCGAGCAGTACTTC.

The chain links TRBV29-1 to TRBJ1-2, with 9 nucleotides matching TRBD1. From germline, CDR1 is SQVTM and CDR2 ANQGSEA. The CDR3 has 14 amino acids. The junction had 10 bases not matched to a gene; V was cut back by 4 bases and J by 7 bases. CDR3 DNA: TGCAGCGTTGGGGGAGGGGGACAGGGCCGTGGCTACACCTTC. It codes for CSVGGGGQGRGYTF.

This chain uses TRBV19 with TRBJ2-5, with D perhaps matching TRBD1 (6 bases). The CDR3 runs 12 residues. With 11 bases removed from V and 4 bases from J, the gap between germline ends came to 14 bases. Germline V lookup: CDR1 LNHDA, CDR2 SQIVND (reference sequence). The CDR3 protein is CASTEGGETQYF. CDR3 nucleotide sequence: TGTGCCTCAACAGAAGGGGGAGAGACCCAGTACTTC.